The 24 T cell receptor beta chains listed next were all sequenced from one sample in a study of identical twins (TCRdb year 2016). Libraries came from 5' RACE. The data were produced on an Illumina HiSeq 2000. TCRdb reprocessing: public reads trimmed at Q25 with fastp, clones called with MiXCR, in-frame beta chains kept. Rows with a matching CDR3 protein are joined into one entry that keeps the most common DNA and genes. Counted in this sample were fewer than 350,000 distinct CDR3 sequences; roughly 8.6% of them appeared once. The top ten constitute 2.1% of the sample. These records were also assigned to another study, of yellow fever vaccine responses in identical twins.

Specimen: memory (CD45RO+) T cells sorted from blood. The sample's cell subset or site label, decoded: CD45RO+ enriched T cells. Source of these receptors: a woman aged 18-30 years in good health.

This clonotype was counted at least ten times. The chain uses TRBV6-1 and TRBJ1-1; D not certain. Germline CDR1 reads MNHNS; CDR2 reads SASEGT. Trimming took 0 bases from V and 1 from J, leaving 6 bases between them. The CDR3 runs 14 residues. Written as DNA, the CDR3 is TGTGCCAGCAGTGAAGCGCTGGGGAACACTGAAGCTTTCTTT. It is translated as CASSEALGNTEAFF.

The rearrangement uses TRBV6-5 and TRBJ1-2; no firm D call. CDR1 is MNHEY, CDR2 SVGAGI, per germline. The V and J ends lost 2 bases and 4 bases respectively, with 11 bases between them. The CDR3 spans 14 residues. The CDR3: CASSYKMPGYGYTF. In DNA form, the CDR3 reads TGTGCCAGCAGTTACAAAATGCCCGGCTATGGCTACACCTTC.

This clonotype was counted many times. The V and J genes are TRBV21-1 and TRBJ2-1; the table gives TRBD2 as D, unverified against the DNA. TRBV21-1 is shown as a pseudogene. The CDR3 length is 17 residues. The CDR3 loop is CASSRTRLSSGEDEQFF. In DNA form, the CDR3 reads TGTGCCAGCAGCAGAACCCGTTTATCTAGCGGGGAAGATGAGCAGTTCTTC.

This clonotype has just a few counts. This chain connects TRBV11-1 to TRBJ2-7; tentative D call: TRBD1 (5 bases). Trimming pared 6 bases from V and 2 bases from J, leaving 11 bases between. CDR1 is SGHAT, CDR2 FQDESV, per germline (reference sequence). CDR3 length: 13 residues. CDR3 residues: CASSQGAAYEQYF. CDR3 bases: TGTGCCAGCAGTCAAGGGGCCGCCTACGAGCAGTACTTC. Looking up the rest from reference TRBV11-1 and TRBJ2-7 gives the full variable domain: EAEVAQSPRYKITEKSQAVAFWCDPISGHATLYWYRQILGQGPELLVQFQDESVVDDSQLPKDRFSAERLKGVDSTLKIQPAELGDSAMYLCASSQGAAYEQYFGPGTRLTVT.

The genes are TRBV7-9 and TRBJ1-3, with D unresolved. The germline CDR1 and CDR2 sequences are SEHNR and FQNEAQ (reference sequence). The V end was cut by 1 base, the J end by 10 bases, with 8 bases between. This CDR3 comprises 12 residues. Here the CDR3 reads CASSLVSETIYF. CDR3 DNA sequence: TGTGCCAGCAGCTTAGTATCGGAGACCATATATTTT. Based on the CDR3 plus reference TRBV7-9 and TRBJ1-3, the full variable domain is DTGVSQNPRHKITKRGQNVTFRCDPISEHNRLYWYRQTLGQGPEFLTYFQNEAQLEKSRLLSDRFSAERPKGSFSTLEIQRTEQGDSAMYLCASSLVSETIYFGEGSWLTVV.

In its sample, this clonotype was seen a few times. This chain joins TRBV28 and TRBJ2-2, with 10 bases that match TRBD2. Germline-derived CDR1 and CDR2 are MDHEN and SYDVKM. This CDR3 has 16 residues. Trimming at V came to 6 bases and at J to 6 bases, leaving 10 bases not matched to a gene. The CDR3 region has the DNA TGTGCCAGCAGCAATCTAGCGGGAGTTGAGTCCGGGGAGCTGTTTTTT. It specifies CASSNLAGVESGELFF.

The chain is built from TRBV3-1 and TRBJ2-3; 13 nucleotides line up with TRBD2. The CDR3 covers 22 residues. The V segment lost 2 bases and the J segment 1 base; nucleotides outside the gene matches: 18. Germline V gene sequence: CDR1 LGHDT, CDR2 YNNKEL (reference sequence). The CDR3 DNA is TGTGCCAGCAGCCAATTCACGACACGGACTAGCGGGAGAGTCGGGCGCACAGATACGCAGTATTTT. Protein: CASSQFTTRTSGRVGRTDTQYF.

This clonotype was counted only a few times. The chain combines TRBV6-1 with TRBJ2-5; D tentatively reads TRBD1 or TRBD2 (5 bases each). The CDR3 consists of 14 residues. Trimming left V 1 base short and J 0 bases short, with 6 bases between. The V gene's germline CDR1 is MNHNS and CDR2 SASEGT. Here the CDR3 reads CASSEGGHQETQYF. Here the CDR3 DNA reads TGTGCCAGCAGTGAAGGGGGACACCAAGAGACCCAGTACTTC.

This clonotype occurred a few times. Here the CDR3 DNA reads TGCGCCAGCAGCTTTTCAGGGGCGAACACTGAAGCTTTCTTT. It codes for CASSFSGANTEAFF. This chain uses TRBV5-1 with TRBJ1-1, with D maybe TRBD1 (6 bases). In germline, CDR1 is SGHRS, CDR2 YFSETQ. Deletions cut 2 bases from V and 1 base from J, with 9 bases between. The CDR3 totals 14 residues.

This clonotype has more than one count but fewer than ten. The V call is TRBV28, the J call TRBJ2-5; tentatively, D is TRBD2 (5 bases). Trimming removed 6 bases from V and 9 bases from J, with 11 bases in between. The CDR3 is made up of 11 amino acids. Germline assignment: CDR1 MDHEN and CDR2 SYDVKM. The CDR3 protein is CASRGFGAQYF. In DNA, the CDR3 is TGTGCCAGCAGGGGGTTCGGGGCCCAGTACTTC.

The CDR3 nucleotides read TGCGCCAGCACACTAGCGGGGAGGAACACCGGGGAGCTGTTTTTT. This codes for CASTLAGRNTGELFF. This chain joins TRBV23-1 and TRBJ2-2; 10 bases match TRBD2. TRBV23-1 is labeled an ORF, and its function is uncertain. There are 15 residues in the CDR3. J gave up 1 base and V 7 bases, and 3 bases lay outside the gene matches.

This clonotype was seen ten or more times. This rearrangement joins TRBV7-2 to TRBJ1-5, with 7 bases that match TRBD1. Germline assignment: CDR1 SGHTA and CDR2 FQGNSA. V lost 8 bases to trimming and J lost 0 bases; unmatched junction nucleotides: 10. The CDR3 has 16 residues. In DNA form, the CDR3 reads TGTGCCAGCTCCGCCTGGACAGGCGGTAGCAATCAGCCCCAGCATTTT. It is translated as CASSAWTGGSNQPQHF.

This clonotype was detected ten times or more. This sequence joins TRBV6-5 and TRBJ1-4; tentatively, D is TRBD1 (5 bases). Trimming shortened V by 0 bases and J by 2 bases, and 7 bases separated the two germline ends. Looked up from germline, CDR1 is MNHEY and CDR2 is SVGAGI. The CDR3 runs to 15 residues. This CDR3 is CASSYSGVTNEKLFF. As DNA, the CDR3 is TGTGCCAGCAGTTACTCGGGGGTGACTAATGAAAAACTGTTTTTT.

This clonotype has a handful of counts. This chain uses TRBV3-1 with TRBJ1-2, with no clear D. The CDR3 loop spans 13 amino acids. Germline V gene lookup returns CDR1 LGHDT and CDR2 YNNKEL (reference sequence). Trimming cost V 5 bases and J 2 bases, with 9 bases left between them. CDR3 nucleotides: TGTGCCAGCAGCATACAAGCCAACTATGGCTACACCTTC. Its translation: CASSIQANYGYTF.

There are many counts of this clonotype. This chain connects TRBV7-8 to TRBJ2-7, with TRBD1 identical over 8 bases. Germline CDR1 reads SGHVS; CDR2 reads FQNEAQ. CDR3 length: 13 residues. J gave up 6 bases and V 4 bases, and 5 bases lay outside the gene matches. CDR3 in DNA: TGTGCCAGCAGCTCCGGACAGGGACGCGAGCAGTACGTC. Protein product: CASSSGQGREQYV.

This clonotype was counted at least ten times. The chain combines TRBV3-1 with TRBJ1-2; 7 positions agree with TRBD1. Germline values: CDR1 LGHDT, CDR2 YNNKEL (reference sequence). J was trimmed by 7 bases and V by 3 bases; bases with no gene match: 2. The CDR3 sequence is 12 residues long. The CDR3 nucleotides read TGTGCCAGCAGCCAGGGGACAGCTGGCTACACCTTC. Translating it yields CASSQGTAGYTF.

CDR3 loop: CASSAGLAGSSYEQYF. The CDR3 DNA reads TGTGCCAGCAGCGCGGGACTAGCGGGTAGCTCCTACGAGCAGTACTTC. The chain carries TRBV2 and TRBJ2-7, with 12 positions matching TRBD2. Trimming at V came to 6 bases and at J to 0 bases, leaving 6 bases not matched to a gene. Germline lookup yields CDR1 SNHLY and CDR2 FYNNEI. The CDR3 is made up of 16 amino acids.

There are many counts of this clonotype. J is TRBJ2-3 and V is TRBV5-1; D unresolved. Per germline, CDR1 SGHRS and CDR2 YFSETQ. The CDR3 runs 14 residues. The V end lost 0 bases, the J end lost 5 bases, and 10 bases lay between the germline ends. CDR3 nucleotides: TGCGCCAGCAGCTTGGATACTCCCATAGATACGCAGTATTTT. As protein: CASSLDTPIDTQYF. Using reference TRBV5-1 and TRBJ2-3 for the parts outside the CDR3, the full variable domain is KAGVTQTPRYLIKTRGQQVTLSCSPISGHRSVSWYQQTPGQGLQFLFEYFSETQRNKGNFPGRFSGRQFSNSRSEMNVSTLELGDSALYLCASSLDTPIDTQYFGPGTRLTVL.

The chain couples TRBV5-1 to TRBJ1-2; no clear D gene. The CDR3 runs 13 residues. The germline V gene encodes CDR1 SGHRS and CDR2 YFSETQ. V was shortened by 2 bases and J by 1 base, with 6 bases between the two germline ends. CDR3: CASSFVSNYGYTF. The DNA for the CDR3 is TGCGCCAGCAGCTTCGTCAGTAACTATGGCTACACCTTC.

This clonotype appeared a few times. The chain joins TRBV10-3 to TRBJ2-2; D is perhaps TRBD2 (5 bases). This CDR3 has 16 residues. The ends were cut back, 5 bases at V and 2 bases at J, with 15 bases in the middle. Germline loops: CDR1 ENHRY, CDR2 SYGVKD. The CDR3 loop is CAISQAVLQNTGELFF. CDR3 nucleotides: TGTGCCATCAGTCAAGCGGTTCTACAAAACACCGGGGAGCTGTTTTTT.

This chain connects TRBV11-2 to TRBJ2-7; TRBD1 matches 10 bases. CDR1 and CDR2 (germline): SGHAT, FQNNGV. Unmatched junction bases numbered 8, after V lost 4 bases and J lost 5 bases. The CDR3 is 15 amino acids. This chain's CDR3 is CASSSSDRGDNEQYF. In nucleotides, the CDR3 is TGTGCCAGCAGCTCCTCGGACAGGGGGGACAACGAGCAGTACTTC.

This clonotype has a count of ten or more. The CDR3 DNA reads as TGCAGTGCTAGACCCCATTTGCTGGGGCAAAATGAGCAGTTCTTC. Its protein is CSARPHLLGQNEQFF. This chain uses TRBV20-1 with TRBJ2-1, with D perhaps matching TRBD1 (5 bases). Per germline, CDR1 DFQATT and CDR2 SNEGSKA (reference sequence). The V end was cut by 2 bases, the J end by 7 bases, with 18 bases between. The CDR3 totals 15 residues.

The gene calls are TRBV3-1 and TRBJ2-1; D ambiguous. Germline CDR1 reads LGHDT; CDR2 reads YNNKEL (reference sequence). V lost 0 bases to trimming and J lost 0 bases, with 12 bases between them. The CDR3 runs 17 residues. In DNA, the CDR3 is TGTGCCAGCAGCCAAGATGCCCTTCTTAGCTCCTACAATGAGCAGTTCTTC. Its protein is CASSQDALLSSYNEQFF.

CDR3 nucleotides: TGTGCCAGCAGTGGACTAGCGGGAATCCGAGGCACAGATACGCAGTATTTT. Its translation is CASSGLAGIRGTDTQYF. This chain uses TRBV2 with TRBJ2-3, with 11 positions matching TRBD2. Germline loops: CDR1 SNHLY, CDR2 FYNNEI. The ends lost 4 bases at V and 1 base at J; junction bases unmatched: 7. The length of the CDR3 is 17 residues.